These 3 T cell receptor beta chains were sequenced from one sample in a study of regulatory T cells in long-lasting Graves disease. Assembly of TCR beta libraries relied on iRepertoire HTBI primers together with Arm-PCR of CDR3 regions. TCRdb processed the multiplex PCR reads anew with MiXCR; each CDR3 protein has one entry. Among 200,000 to 250,000 distinct CDR3 sequences listed, 20% to 25% were seen once. Regarding time point: newly diagnosed GD, antithyroid drugs for less than 3 months. Extracted RNA from PBMCs served as the source of the TCR library. Sample: peripheral blood mononuclear cells (PBMCs), taken at new diagnosis, from a patient treated with antithyroid drugs. The receptor source for this set is a female donor with Graves disease.

This sequence joins TRBV12-3 or TRBV12-4 and TRBJ1-3, with unresolved D. V lost 7 bases and J lost 3, with 16 bases in between. CDR3 size: 15 residues. The CDR3 DNA sequence: TGTGCCAGCACCACACGCTGGAGAAATGGAAACACCATATATTTT. Protein product: CASTTRWRNGNTIYF.

This clonotype was recorded at least ten times. The V and J genes are TRBV7-9 and TRBJ2-7, with D hard to call. Trimming left V 1 base short and J 0 bases short, with 16 bases between. In germline, CDR1 is SEHNR, CDR2 FQNEAQ (reference sequence). The CDR3 is 17 amino acids. The CDR3 reads CASSLVGPTPYSYEQYF. As DNA, the CDR3 is TGTGCCAGCAGCTTAGTTGGCCCGACACCCTACTCCTACGAGCAGTACTTC.

The chain combines TRBV13 with TRBJ2-5; 14 bases line up with TRBD2. This CDR3 comprises 17 residues. V shed 4 bases and J 3 bases; nucleotides not matched to a gene: 7. From germline, CDR1 is PRHDT and CDR2 FYEKMQ (reference sequence). This CDR3 is CASSSGLAGVNEETQYF. Here the CDR3 DNA reads TGTGCCAGCAGCTCGGGACTAGCGGGGGTGAATGAAGAGACCCAGTACTTC.